This TCR beta chain was sequenced during a study of CD8 T cells in Susac syndrome. An input of roughly 0.5 to 1 ug of RNA was subjected to reverse transcription using random hexamers. TCRdb fed the immunoSEQ multiplex PCR reads into MiXCR, producing one record per CDR3 protein. Among around 160,000 distinct CDR3 sequences listed, approximately 92% were seen once. This CDR3 spans 15 amino acids. Trimming took off 1 base at V and 7 bases at J, with 16 bases between the two ends. Germline values: CDR1 LGHDT, CDR2 YNNKEL (reference sequence). The sequence derives from a human donor in good health. The chain recombines TRBV3-1 with TRBJ1-2; tentatively, D is TRBD1 (6 bases). The specimen sequenced was CD4+ T cells from PBMCs. The CDR3 DNA is TGTGCCAGCAGCCAAGGAGCGGGGGCAAGGAGTGGCTACACCTTC. It yields the protein CASSQGAGARSGYTF.